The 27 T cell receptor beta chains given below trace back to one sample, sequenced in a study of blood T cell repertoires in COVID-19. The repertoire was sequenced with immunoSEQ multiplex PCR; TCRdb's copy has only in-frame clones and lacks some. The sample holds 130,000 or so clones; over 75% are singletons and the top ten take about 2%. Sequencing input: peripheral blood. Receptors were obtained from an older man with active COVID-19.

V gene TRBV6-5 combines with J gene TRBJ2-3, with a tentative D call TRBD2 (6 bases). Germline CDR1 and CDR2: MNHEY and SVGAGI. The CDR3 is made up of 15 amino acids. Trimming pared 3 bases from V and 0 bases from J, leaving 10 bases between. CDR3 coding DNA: TGTGCCAGCAGTTATCGAAGCGGGAGCACAGATACGCAGTATTTT. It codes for CASSYRSGSTDTQYF.

The DNA of the CDR3 is TGTGCCAGCAGCCAAGGGAGGAGTCTCGAAGCTTTCTTT. Translating gives CASSQGRSLEAFF. V gene TRBV14 combines with J gene TRBJ1-1; D is undetermined. Trimming cost V 1 base and J 8 bases, with 11 bases left between them. The germline V gene has CDR1 SGHDN and CDR2 FVKESK. The CDR3 is 13 residues long.

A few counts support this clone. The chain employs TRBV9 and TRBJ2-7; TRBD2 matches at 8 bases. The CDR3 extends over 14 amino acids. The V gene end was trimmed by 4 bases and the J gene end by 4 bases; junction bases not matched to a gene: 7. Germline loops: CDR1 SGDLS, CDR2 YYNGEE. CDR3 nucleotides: TGTGCCAGCAGCCTTCAAGCGGGAGTGTACGAGCAGTACTTC. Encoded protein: CASSLQAGVYEQYF. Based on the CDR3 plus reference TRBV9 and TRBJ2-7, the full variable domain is DSGVTQTPKHLITATGQRVTLRCSPRSGDLSVYWYQQSLDQGLQFLIQYYNGEERAKGNILERFSAQQFPDLHSELNLSSLELGDSALYFCASSLQAGVYEQYFGPGTRLTVT.

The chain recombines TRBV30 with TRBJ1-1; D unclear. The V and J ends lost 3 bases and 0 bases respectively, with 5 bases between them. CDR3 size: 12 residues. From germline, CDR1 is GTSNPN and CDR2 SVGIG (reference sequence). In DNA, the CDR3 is TGTGCCTGGAGGGGCATGAACACTGAAGCTTTCTTT. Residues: CAWRGMNTEAFF.

CDR3 loop: CASSQEAFGEGYTF. The CDR3 DNA reads TGTGCCAGCAGCCAAGAAGCGTTCGGGGAAGGCTACACCTTC. This rearrangement joins TRBV3-1 (or the pseudogene TRBV3-2) to TRBJ1-2; unclear D gene. CDR1 and CDR2 from the germline V gene are LGHDT and YNNKEL (reference sequence). The CDR3 has 14 residues. Trimming removed 0 bases from V and 8 bases from J, with 13 bases in between.

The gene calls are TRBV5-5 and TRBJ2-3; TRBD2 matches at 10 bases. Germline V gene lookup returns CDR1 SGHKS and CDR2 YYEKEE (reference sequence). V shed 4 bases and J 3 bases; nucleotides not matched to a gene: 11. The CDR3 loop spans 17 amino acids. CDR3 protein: CASSTVASGSGTDTQYF. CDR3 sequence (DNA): TGTGCCAGCAGCACGGTGGCTAGCGGGAGCGGAACAGATACGCAGTATTTT.

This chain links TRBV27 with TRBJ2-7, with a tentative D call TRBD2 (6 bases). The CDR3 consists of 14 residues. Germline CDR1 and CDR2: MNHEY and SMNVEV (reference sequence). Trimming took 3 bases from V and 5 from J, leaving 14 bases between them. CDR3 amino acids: CASSFWEDCNEQYF. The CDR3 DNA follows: TGTGCCAGCAGTTTTTGGGAGGACTGTAACGAGCAGTACTTC.

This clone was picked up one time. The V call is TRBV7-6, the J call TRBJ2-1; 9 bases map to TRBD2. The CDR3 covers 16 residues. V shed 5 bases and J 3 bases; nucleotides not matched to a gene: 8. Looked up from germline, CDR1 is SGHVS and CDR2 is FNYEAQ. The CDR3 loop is CASSQLAGEGYNEQFF. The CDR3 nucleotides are TGTGCCAGCAGCCAGTTAGCGGGAGAGGGCTACAATGAGCAGTTCTTC.

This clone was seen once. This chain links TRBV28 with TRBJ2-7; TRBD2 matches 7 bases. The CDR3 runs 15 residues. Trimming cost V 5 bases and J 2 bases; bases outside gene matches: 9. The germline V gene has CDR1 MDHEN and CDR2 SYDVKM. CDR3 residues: CASSLPGTITYEQYF. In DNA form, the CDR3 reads TGTGCCAGCAGTCTCCCCGGGACTATTACCTACGAGCAGTACTTC.

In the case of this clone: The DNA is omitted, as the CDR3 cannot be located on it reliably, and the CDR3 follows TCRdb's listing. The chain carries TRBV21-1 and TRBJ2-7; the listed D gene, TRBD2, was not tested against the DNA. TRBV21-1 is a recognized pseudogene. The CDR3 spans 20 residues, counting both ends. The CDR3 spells CASSKARSPGGYPCSYEQYF.

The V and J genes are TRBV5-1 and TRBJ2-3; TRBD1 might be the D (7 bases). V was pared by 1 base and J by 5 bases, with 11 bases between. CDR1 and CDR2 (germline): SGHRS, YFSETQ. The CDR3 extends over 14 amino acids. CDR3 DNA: TGCGCCAGCAGCTTGCTCAGGGGGGTAGATACGCAGTATTTT. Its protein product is CASSLLRGVDTQYF.

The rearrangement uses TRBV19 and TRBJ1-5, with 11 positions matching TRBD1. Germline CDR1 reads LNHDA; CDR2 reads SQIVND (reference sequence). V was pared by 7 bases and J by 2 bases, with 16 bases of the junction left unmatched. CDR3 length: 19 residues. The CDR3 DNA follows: TGTGCCAGTATGGGGGACCGGGACAGGGGGTCTTTGGGCAATCAGCCCCAGCATTTT. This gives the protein CASMGDRDRGSLGNQPQHF.

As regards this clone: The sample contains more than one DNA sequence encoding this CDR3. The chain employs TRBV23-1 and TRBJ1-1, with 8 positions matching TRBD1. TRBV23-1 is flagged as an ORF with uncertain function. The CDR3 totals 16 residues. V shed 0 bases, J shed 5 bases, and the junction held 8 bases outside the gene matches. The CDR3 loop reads CASSQSRPDRETEAFF. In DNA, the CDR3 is TGCGCCAGCAGTCAATCGCGTCCGGACAGGGAGACTGAAGCTTTCTTT.

CDR3 in DNA: TGTGCCAGTAAATCCGTGGCAGGGGGAACAGGTGAAAAACTGTTTTTT. This translates into CASKSVAGGTGEKLFF. J is TRBJ1-4 and V is TRBV19; 7 nucleotides line up with TRBD1. Looked up from germline, CDR1 is LNHDA and CDR2 is SQIVND (reference sequence). The V and J ends lost 7 bases and 7 bases, in that order; junction bases with no gene match: 15. There are 16 residues in the CDR3.

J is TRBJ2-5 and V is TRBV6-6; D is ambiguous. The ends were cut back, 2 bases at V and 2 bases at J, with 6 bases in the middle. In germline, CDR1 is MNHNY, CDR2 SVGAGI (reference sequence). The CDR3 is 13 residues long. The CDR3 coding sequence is TGTGCCAGCAGTTACGCCAGGCAAGAGACCCAGTACTTC. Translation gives CASSYARQETQYF.

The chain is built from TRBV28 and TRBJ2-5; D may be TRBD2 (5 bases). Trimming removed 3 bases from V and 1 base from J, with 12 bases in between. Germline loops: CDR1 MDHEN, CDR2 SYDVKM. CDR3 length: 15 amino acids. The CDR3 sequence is CASSFGAAAQETQYF. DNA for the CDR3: TGTGCCAGCAGTTTCGGAGCGGCGGCCCAAGAGACCCAGTACTTC.

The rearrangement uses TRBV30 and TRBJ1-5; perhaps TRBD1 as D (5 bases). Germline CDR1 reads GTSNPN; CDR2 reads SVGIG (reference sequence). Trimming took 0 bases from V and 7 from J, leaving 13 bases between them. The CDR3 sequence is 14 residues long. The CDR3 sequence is CAWSVGQGRQPQHF. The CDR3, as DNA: TGTGCCTGGAGTGTAGGGCAGGGAAGACAGCCCCAGCATTTT.

The CDR3 sequence is CASSYNGQATEAFF. CDR3 bases: TGTGCCAGCAGCTATAACGGACAGGCCACTGAAGCTTTCTTT. J is TRBJ1-1 and V is TRBV7-9, with 7 bases that match TRBD1. This CDR3 is 14 amino acids long. V lost 4 bases to trimming and J lost 4 bases; unmatched junction nucleotides: 6. Germline-derived CDR1 and CDR2 are SEHNR and FQNEAQ (reference sequence).

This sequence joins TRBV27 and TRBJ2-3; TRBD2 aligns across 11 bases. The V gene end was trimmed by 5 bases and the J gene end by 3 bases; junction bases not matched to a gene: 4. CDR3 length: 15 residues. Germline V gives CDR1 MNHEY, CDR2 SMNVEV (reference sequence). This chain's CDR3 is CASSPSGRSTDTQYF. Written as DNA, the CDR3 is TGTGCCAGCAGTCCTAGCGGGAGGTCGACAGATACGCAGTATTTT.

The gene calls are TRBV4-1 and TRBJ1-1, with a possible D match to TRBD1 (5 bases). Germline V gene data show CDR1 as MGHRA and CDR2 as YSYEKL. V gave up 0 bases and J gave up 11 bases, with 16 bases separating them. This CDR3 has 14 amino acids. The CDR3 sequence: CASSQDAGTPSAFF. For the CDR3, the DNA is TGCGCCAGCAGCCAAGATGCGGGGACTCCCTCGGCTTTCTTT.

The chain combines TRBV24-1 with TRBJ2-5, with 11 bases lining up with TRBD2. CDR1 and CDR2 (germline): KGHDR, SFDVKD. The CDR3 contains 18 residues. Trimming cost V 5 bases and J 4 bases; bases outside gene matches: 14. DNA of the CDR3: TGTGCCACCAGTGGGACTGCCGAACTAGCGGGAGTAGCAGAGACCCAGTACTTC. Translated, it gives CATSGTAELAGVAETQYF.

The chain's CDR3 is CASSYSSNVSSYEQYF. The CDR3 DNA follows: TGTGCCAGCAGTTACTCGTCGAACGTTAGCTCCTACGAGCAGTACTTC. The chain joins TRBV6-2 or TRBV6-3 to TRBJ2-7; D gene ambiguous. The CDR3 contains 16 residues. The germline gives CDR1 MNHEY, CDR2 SVGEGT. Trimming took 0 bases from V and 0 from J, leaving 12 bases between them.

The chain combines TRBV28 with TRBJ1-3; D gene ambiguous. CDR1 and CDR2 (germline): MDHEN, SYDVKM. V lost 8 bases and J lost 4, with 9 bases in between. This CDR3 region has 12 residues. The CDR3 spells CASLSTGNTIYF. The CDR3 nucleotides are TGTGCCAGCCTATCCACCGGAAACACCATATATTTT.

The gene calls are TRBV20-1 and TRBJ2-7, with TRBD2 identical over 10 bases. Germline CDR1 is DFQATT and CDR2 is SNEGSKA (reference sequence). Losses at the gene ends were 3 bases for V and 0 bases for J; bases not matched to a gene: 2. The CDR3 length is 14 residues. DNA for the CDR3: TGCAGTGCTAGTTCTAGCGGGGGCTCCTACGAGCAGTACTTC. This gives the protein CSASSSGGSYEQYF.

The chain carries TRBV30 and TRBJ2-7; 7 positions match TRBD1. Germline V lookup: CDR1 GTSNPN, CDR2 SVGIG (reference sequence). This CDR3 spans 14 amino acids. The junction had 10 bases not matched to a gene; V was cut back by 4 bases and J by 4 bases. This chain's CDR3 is CAWNAGTAAYEQYF. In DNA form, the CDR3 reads TGTGCCTGGAATGCCGGGACAGCAGCTTACGAGCAGTACTTC.

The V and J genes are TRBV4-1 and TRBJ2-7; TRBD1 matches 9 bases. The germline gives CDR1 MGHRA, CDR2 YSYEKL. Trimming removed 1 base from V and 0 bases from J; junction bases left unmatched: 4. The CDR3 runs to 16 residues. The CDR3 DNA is TGCGCCAGCAGCCAAGGCGACAGGGGGAGCTCCTACGAGCAGTACTTC. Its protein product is CASSQGDRGSSYEQYF.

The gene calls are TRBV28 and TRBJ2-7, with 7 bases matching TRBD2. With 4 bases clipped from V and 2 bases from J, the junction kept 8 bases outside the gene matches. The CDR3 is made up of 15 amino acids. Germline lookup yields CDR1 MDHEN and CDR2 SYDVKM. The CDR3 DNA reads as TGTGCCAGCAGTTCGGCAGCGGGACTGACCTACGAGCAGTACTTC. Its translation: CASSSAAGLTYEQYF. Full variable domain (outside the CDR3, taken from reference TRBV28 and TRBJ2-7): DVKVTQSSRYLVKRTGEKVFLECVQDMDHENMFWYRQDPGLGLRLIYFSYDVKMKEKGDIPEGYSVSREKKERFSLILESASTNQTSMYLCASSSAAGLTYEQYFGPGTRLTVT.